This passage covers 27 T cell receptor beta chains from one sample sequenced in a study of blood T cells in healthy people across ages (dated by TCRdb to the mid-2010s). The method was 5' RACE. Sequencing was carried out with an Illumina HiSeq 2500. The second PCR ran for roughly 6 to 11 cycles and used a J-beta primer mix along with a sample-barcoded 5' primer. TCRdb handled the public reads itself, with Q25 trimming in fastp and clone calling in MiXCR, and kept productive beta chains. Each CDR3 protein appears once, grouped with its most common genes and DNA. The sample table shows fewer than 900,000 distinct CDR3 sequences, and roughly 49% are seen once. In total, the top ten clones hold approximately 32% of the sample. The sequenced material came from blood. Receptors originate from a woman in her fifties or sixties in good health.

The CDR3: CSARDTGGGPEQYF. As DNA, the CDR3 is TGCAGTGCTAGAGATACGGGGGGAGGCCCCGAGCAGTACTTC. This rearrangement joins TRBV20-1 to TRBJ2-7, with 7 nucleotides matching TRBD2. The CDR3 has 14 residues. Germline V gene sequence: CDR1 DFQATT, CDR2 SNEGSKA (reference sequence). The V gene end was trimmed by 0 bases and the J gene end by 6 bases; junction bases not matched to a gene: 8.

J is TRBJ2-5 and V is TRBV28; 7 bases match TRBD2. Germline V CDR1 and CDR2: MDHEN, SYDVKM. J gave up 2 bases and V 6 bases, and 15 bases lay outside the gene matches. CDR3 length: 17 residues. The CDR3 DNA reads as TGTGCCAGCAGCTCTCCCACCTCAGAGGGAGGGCAAGAGACCCAGTACTTC. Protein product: CASSSPTSEGGQETQYF.

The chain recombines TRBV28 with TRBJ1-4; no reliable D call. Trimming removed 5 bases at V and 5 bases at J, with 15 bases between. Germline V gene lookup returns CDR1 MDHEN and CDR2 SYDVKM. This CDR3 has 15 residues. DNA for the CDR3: TGTGCCAGCAGTCCAAGTAGGGTCCCAAATGAAAAACTGTTTTTT. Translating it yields CASSPSRVPNEKLFF.

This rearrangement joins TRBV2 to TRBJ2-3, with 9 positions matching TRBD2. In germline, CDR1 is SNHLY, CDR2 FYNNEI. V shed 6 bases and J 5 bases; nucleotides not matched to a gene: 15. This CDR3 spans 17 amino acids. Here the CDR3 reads CASRALAGAREVDTQYF. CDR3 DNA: TGTGCCAGCAGGGCTTTAGCGGGAGCCCGTGAGGTAGATACGCAGTATTTT.

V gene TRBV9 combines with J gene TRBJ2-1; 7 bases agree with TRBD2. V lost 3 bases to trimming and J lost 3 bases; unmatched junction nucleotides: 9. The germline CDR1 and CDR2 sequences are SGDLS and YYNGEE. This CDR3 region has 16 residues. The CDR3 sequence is CASSGAGGRFYNEQFF. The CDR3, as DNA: TGTGCCAGCAGCGGGGCTGGCGGGAGATTCTACAATGAGCAGTTCTTC.

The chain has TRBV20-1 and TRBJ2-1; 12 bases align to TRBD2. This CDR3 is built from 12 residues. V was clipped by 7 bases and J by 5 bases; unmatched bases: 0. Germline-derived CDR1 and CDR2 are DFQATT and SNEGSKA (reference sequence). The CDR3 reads CSGLAGDNEQFF. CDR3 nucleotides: TGCAGTGGACTAGCGGGAGACAATGAGCAGTTCTTC.

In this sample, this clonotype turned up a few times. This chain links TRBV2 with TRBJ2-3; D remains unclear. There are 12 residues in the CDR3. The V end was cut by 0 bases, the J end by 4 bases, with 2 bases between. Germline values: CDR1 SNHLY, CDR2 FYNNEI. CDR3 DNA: TGTGCCAGCAGTGAAGCACCAGATACGCAGTATTTT. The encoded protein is CASSEAPDTQYF.

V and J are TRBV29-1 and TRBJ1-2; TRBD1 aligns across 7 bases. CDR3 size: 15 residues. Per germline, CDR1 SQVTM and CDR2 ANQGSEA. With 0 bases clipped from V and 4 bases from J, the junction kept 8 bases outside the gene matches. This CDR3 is CSVEEYTGEGYGYTF. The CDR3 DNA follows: TGCAGCGTTGAAGAATATACAGGGGAGGGCTATGGCTACACCTTC. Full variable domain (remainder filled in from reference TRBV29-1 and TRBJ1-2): SAVISQKPSRDICQRGTSLTIQCQVDSQVTMMFWYRQQPGQSLTLIATANQGSEATYESGFVIDKFPISRPNLTFSTLTVSNMSPEDSSIYLCSVEEYTGEGYGYTFGSGTRLTVV.

The CDR3 loop is CASSLVQGLNEKLFF. The DNA for the CDR3 is TGCGCCAGCAGCTTGGTACAGGGCCTAAATGAAAAACTGTTTTTT. This chain links TRBV5-1 with TRBJ1-4; weak D call: TRBD1 (6 bases). Germline CDR1 SGHRS, CDR2 YFSETQ. This CDR3 is 15 amino acids long. The V gene lost 0 bases and the J gene lost 5 bases, with 11 bases spanning the gap.

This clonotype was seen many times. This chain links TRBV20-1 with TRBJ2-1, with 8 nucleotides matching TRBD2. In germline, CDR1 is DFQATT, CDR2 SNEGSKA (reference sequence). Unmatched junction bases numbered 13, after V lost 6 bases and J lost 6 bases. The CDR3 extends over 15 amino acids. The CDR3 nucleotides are TGCAGTGCCTCCGGACTAGCCCTAAACAGCAATGAGCAGTTCTTC. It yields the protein CSASGLALNSNEQFF.

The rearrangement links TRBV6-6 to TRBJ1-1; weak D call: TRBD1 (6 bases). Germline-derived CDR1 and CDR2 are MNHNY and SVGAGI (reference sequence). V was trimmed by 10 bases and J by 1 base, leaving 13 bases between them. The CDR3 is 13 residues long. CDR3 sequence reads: CATQTGANTEAFF. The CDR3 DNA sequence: TGTGCCACCCAGACAGGAGCGAACACTGAAGCTTTCTTT.

Written as DNA, the CDR3 is TGCGCCAGCAGCTTGGACGGGGGCGTCACTGAAGCTTTCTTT. Translated: CASSLDGGVTEAFF. The J gene is TRBJ1-1, the V gene TRBV5-1; TRBD1 might be the D (6 bases). This CDR3 region has 14 residues. Trimming shortened V by 0 bases and J by 4 bases, and 10 bases separated the two germline ends. Germline V gene data show CDR1 as SGHRS and CDR2 as YFSETQ. The variable domain in full, completed from reference TRBV5-1 and TRBJ1-1, reads KAGVTQTPRYLIKTRGQQVTLSCSPISGHRSVSWYQQTPGQGLQFLFEYFSETQRNKGNFPGRFSGRQFSNSRSEMNVSTLELGDSALYLCASSLDGGVTEAFFGQGTRLTVV.

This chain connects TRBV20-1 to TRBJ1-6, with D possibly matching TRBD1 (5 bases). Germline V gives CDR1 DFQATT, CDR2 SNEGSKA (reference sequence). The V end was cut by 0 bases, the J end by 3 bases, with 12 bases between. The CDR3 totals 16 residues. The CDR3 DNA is TGCAGTGCTAGAGAGGCCCACGGGGGCTATAATTCACCCCTCCACTTT. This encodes CSAREAHGGYNSPLHF.

The chain's CDR3 is CSALLTSGGYELYF. CDR3 nucleotide sequence: TGCAGTGCCCTACTAACTAGCGGGGGTTACGAGCTGTACTTC. The chain employs TRBV20-1 and TRBJ2-5; the match to TRBD2 covers 11 bases. Per the germline V gene, CDR1 is DFQATT and CDR2 is SNEGSKA (reference sequence). The CDR3 is made up of 14 amino acids. Trimming took 6 bases from V and 13 from J; bases not matched to a gene: 16.

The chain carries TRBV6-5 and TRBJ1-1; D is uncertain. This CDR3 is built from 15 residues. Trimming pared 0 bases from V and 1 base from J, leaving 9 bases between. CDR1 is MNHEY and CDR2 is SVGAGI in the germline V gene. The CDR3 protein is CASSYSGAENTEAFF. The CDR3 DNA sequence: TGTGCCAGCAGTTACTCTGGAGCGGAGAACACTGAAGCTTTCTTT.

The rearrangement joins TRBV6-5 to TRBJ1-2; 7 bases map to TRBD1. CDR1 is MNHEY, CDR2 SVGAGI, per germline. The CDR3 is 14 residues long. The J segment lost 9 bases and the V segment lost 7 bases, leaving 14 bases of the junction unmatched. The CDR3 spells CASIKGQTSGSYTF. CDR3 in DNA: TGTGCCAGCATCAAGGGACAGACGTCTGGTAGCTACACCTTC.

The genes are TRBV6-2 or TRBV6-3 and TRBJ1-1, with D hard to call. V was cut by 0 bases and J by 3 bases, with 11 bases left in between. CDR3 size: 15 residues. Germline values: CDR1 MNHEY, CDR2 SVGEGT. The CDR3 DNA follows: TGTGCCAGCAGTTACTCGAGGAAGGGAGACACTGAAGCTTTCTTT. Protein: CASSYSRKGDTEAFF.

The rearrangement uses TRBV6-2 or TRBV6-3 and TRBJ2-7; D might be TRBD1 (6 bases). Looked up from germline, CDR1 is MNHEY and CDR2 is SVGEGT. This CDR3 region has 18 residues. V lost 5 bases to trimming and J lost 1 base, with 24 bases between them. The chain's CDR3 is CASSKVLAGPRGSYEQYF. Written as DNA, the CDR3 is TGTGCCAGCAGTAAGGTCCTGGCGGGTCCCAGGGGTTCCTACGAGCAGTACTTC.

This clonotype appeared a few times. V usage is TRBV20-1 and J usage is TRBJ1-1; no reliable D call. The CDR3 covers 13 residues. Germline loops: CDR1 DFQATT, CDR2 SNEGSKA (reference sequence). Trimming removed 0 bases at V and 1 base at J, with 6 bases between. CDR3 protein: CSAREQWNTEAFF. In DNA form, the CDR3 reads TGCAGTGCTAGAGAACAATGGAACACTGAAGCTTTCTTT.

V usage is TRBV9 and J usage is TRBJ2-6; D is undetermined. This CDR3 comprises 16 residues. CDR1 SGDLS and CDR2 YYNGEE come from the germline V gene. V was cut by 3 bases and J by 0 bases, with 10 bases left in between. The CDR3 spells CASSGWAFSGANVLTF. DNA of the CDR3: TGTGCCAGCAGCGGGTGGGCATTCTCTGGGGCCAACGTCCTGACTTTC.

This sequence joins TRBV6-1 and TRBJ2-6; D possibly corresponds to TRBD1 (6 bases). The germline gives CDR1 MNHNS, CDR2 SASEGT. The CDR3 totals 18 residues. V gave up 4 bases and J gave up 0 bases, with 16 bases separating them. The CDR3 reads CASSAGQLYLSGANVLTF. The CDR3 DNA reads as TGTGCCAGCAGTGCAGGACAGCTATACCTCTCTGGGGCCAACGTCCTGACTTTC.

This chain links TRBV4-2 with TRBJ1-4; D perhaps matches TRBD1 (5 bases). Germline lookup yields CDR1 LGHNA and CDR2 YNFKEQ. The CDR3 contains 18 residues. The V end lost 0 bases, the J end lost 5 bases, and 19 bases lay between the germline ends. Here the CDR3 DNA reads TGTGCCAGCAGCCAAGACCCGCAGATACAGGTATACAATGAAAAACTGTTTTTT. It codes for CASSQDPQIQVYNEKLFF.

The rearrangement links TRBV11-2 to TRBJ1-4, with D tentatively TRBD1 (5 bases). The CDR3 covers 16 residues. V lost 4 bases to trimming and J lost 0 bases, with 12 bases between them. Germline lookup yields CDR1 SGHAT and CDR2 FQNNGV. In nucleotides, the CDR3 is TGTGCCAGCAGCTCCACGGGGCCGGCAACTAATGAAAAACTGTTTTTT. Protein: CASSSTGPATNEKLFF.

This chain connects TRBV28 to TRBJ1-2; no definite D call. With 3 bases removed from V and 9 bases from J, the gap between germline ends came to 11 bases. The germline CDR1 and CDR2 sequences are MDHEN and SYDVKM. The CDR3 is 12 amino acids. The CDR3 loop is CASSLMGLSYTF. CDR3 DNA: TGTGCCAGCAGTTTGATGGGGTTGAGCTACACCTTC.

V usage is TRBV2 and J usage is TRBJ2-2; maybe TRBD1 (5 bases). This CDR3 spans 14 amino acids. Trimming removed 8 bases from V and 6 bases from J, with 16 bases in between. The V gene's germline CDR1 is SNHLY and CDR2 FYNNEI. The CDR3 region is CASGADRISGELFF. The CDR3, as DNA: TGTGCCAGCGGCGCAGACAGAATATCCGGGGAGCTGTTTTTT.

CDR3 nucleotide sequence: TGCAGCGTTGAAGAGTTTGGGAGAGGGAACACTGAAGCTTTCTTT. The encoded protein is CSVEEFGRGNTEAFF. This chain joins TRBV29-1 and TRBJ1-1; D is ambiguous. V lost 0 bases, J lost 1 base, and 12 bases lay in between. CDR3 size: 15 residues. CDR1 SQVTM and CDR2 ANQGSEA come from the germline V gene. The variable domain in full, with the rest retrieved from reference TRBV29-1 and TRBJ1-1, is SAVISQKPSRDICQRGTSLTIQCQVDSQVTMMFWYRQQPGQSLTLIATANQGSEATYESGFVIDKFPISRPNLTFSTLTVSNMSPEDSSIYLCSVEEFGRGNTEAFFGQGTRLTVV.

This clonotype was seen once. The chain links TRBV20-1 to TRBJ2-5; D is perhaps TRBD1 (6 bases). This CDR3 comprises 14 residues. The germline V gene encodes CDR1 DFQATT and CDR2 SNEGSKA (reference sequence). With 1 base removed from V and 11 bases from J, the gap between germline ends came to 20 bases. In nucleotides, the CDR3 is TGCAGTGCTAGAGTGGGGGCCCAGACTACGAGGCAGTACTTC. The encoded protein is CSARVGAQTTRQYF.